This entry is about one TCR beta chain. Antigen: not known. CDR3 length: 15 residues. The germline gives CDR1 SGHDT, CDR2 YYEEEE. V trimming: 4 bases; J trimming: 8 bases; junction bases outside the gene matches: 4. As for time point: week 35, safety follow-up. Every vaccination contained 300 ug of the mutant IDH1 20-mer peptide and was paired with topical imiquimod. This sample was taken from a study of a mutant IDH1 vaccine in newly diagnosed glioma. Here immunoSEQ multiplex PCR was the method, and the copy in TCRdb shows in-frame clones only, minus some. The sample holds over 55,000 clones, 80% to 90% seen once.

This TCR was recovered from a man in his forties with glioma. The specimen was PBMCs, collected from a glioma patient whose treatment included an IDH1 peptide vaccine. The rearrangement links TRBV5-6 to TRBJ2-1; 15 bases align to TRBD2. The CDR3, as DNA: TGTGCCAGCAGCCCGGGACTAGCGGGGGGATATGAGCAGTTCTTC. This gives the protein CASSPGLAGGYEQFF.